Listed below are T cell receptor beta chains from one sample, sequenced in a study of regulatory T cells in long-lasting Graves disease. Using its own MiXCR run on the multiplex PCR reads, TCRdb lists one record per CDR3 protein. The sample contains some 560,000 distinct CDR3 sequences, about 16% of which appear only once. Another study also made use of these data, one on T cells in Graves' hyperthyroidism and ophthalmopathy.

Sequenced here: peripheral blood mononuclear cells (PBMCs), sampled at new diagnosis, from a patient treated with antithyroid drugs. The receptor source for this set is a middle-aged woman with Graves disease. The CDR3 runs from the conserved cysteine through the conserved F or W. D genes are given only for firm matches. Size is stated for part of the rows, as once, few or many counts, or as a class when the clone is expanded.

j_call	d_call	v_call	clone_size	cdr3_aa	cdr3_nt
TRBJ1-5	NA	TRBV6-2/TRBV6-3	many	CASRGGVQPQHF	TGTGCCAGCAGGGGGGGGGTCCAGCCCCAGCATTTT
TRBJ2-2	TRBD2	TRBV24-1	few	CATSDAAGGGTGELFF	TGTGCCACCAGTGACGCCGCGGGGGGAGGCACCGGGGAGCTGTTTTTT
TRBJ2-5	NA	TRBV2	many	CASSEMAAQETQYF	TGTGCCAGCAGTGAAATGGCAGCCCAAGAGACCCAGTACTTC
TRBJ2-3	TRBD2	TRBV9	many	CASSETSGGADTQYF	TGTGCCAGCAGTGAAACTAGCGGGGGGGCAGATACGCAGTATTTT
TRBJ2-2	NA	TRBV20-1	NA	CSARDTPGELFF	TGCAGTGCTAGAGATACCCCCGGGGAGCTGTTTTTT
TRBJ1-5	TRBD1	TRBV2	many	CASSEFRGGNQPQHF	TGTGCCAGCAGTGAGTTCAGGGGGGGCAATCAGCCCCAGCATTTT
TRBJ2-5	NA	TRBV28	many	CASSPRGRGRSRPETQYF	TGTGCCAGCAGTCCCCGGGGGCGGGGGCGCAGTAGGCCAGAGACCCAGTACTTC
TRBJ2-5	TRBD2	TRBV5-5	NA	CASSLAGGGVQETQYF	TGTGCCAGCAGCTTGGCCGGCGGGGGGGTCCAAGAGACCCAGTACTTC
TRBJ1-5	TRBD1	TRBV4-2	NA	CASSPTTGDQPQHF	TGTGCCAGCAGCCCTACGACAGGGGATCAGCCCCAGCATTTT
TRBJ1-5	TRBD1	TRBV7-2	many	CASSLDRAIQPQHF	TGTGCCAGCAGCCTGGACAGGGCCATTCAGCCCCAGCATTTT
TRBJ2-3	NA	TRBV18	few	CASYRGLSTDTQYF	TGTGCCAGCTACCGGGGACTGAGCACAGATACGCAGTATTTT
TRBJ2-7	TRBD2	TRBV11-2	many	CASTPPGGSRQQYF	TGTGCCAGCACCCCACCGGGAGGATCCCGGCAGCAGTACTTC
TRBJ2-5	NA	TRBV4-1	few	CASKIAGGAQETQYF	TGCGCCAGTAAAATAGCAGGAGGGGCACAAGAGACCCAGTACTTC
TRBJ2-2	NA	TRBV30	NA	CAWSVLRTGELFF	TGTGCCTGGAGTGTCCTGCGCACCGGGGAGCTGTTTTTT
TRBJ2-7	NA	TRBV7-2	few	CASSWKGYYEQYF	TGTGCCAGCAGCTGGAAGGGATACTACGAGCAGTACTTC
TRBJ1-2	NA	TRBV29-1	few	CSVGPPPDGYTF	TGCAGCGTGGGGCCACCTCCCGATGGCTACACCTTC
TRBJ1-1	NA	TRBV6-5	many	CASSYSGQGQTEAFF	TGTGCCAGCAGTTACTCGGGGCAGGGGCAAACTGAAGCTTTCTTT
TRBJ2-7	NA	TRBV3-1	NA	CASSLLESSYEQYF	TGCGCCAGCAGCTTGCTTGAAAGCTCCTACGAGCAGTACTTC
TRBJ2-3	TRBD1	TRBV20-1	NA	CSATPTGSGTQYF	TGCAGTGCTACGCCGACAGGGAGTGGTACGCAGTATTTT
TRBJ2-5	TRBD2	TRBV27	many	CASSLPEAGQETQYF	TGTGCCAGCAGCCTTCCTGAAGCGGGGCAAGAGACCCAGTACTTC
TRBJ1-6	TRBD1	TRBV9	NA	CASSAAGGRNNSPLHF	TGTGCCAGCAGCGCCGCAGGGGGTAGGAATAATTCACCCCTCCACTTT
TRBJ1-2	NA	TRBV4-2	few	CASRAEEAINYGYTF	TGTGCCAGCAGAGCTGAGGAGGCAATTAACTATGGCTACACCTTC
TRBJ2-5	TRBD1	TRBV2	many	CAVHRMGDREFSETQYF	TGTGCCGTACACCGGATGGGGGACAGGGAATTTTCCGAGACCCAGTACTTC
TRBJ1-2	NA	TRBV7-9	few	CASSRGTENYGYTF	TGTGCCAGCAGCCGAGGGACGGAAAACTATGGCTACACCTTC
TRBJ1-3	NA	TRBV20-1	few	CSARAVGGTIYF	TGCAGTGCTAGAGCTGTAGGGGGGACCATATATTTT
TRBJ1-2	TRBD1	TRBV6-5	many	CASSWSTGVGGYTF	TGTGCCAGCAGTTGGTCAACAGGGGTTGGTGGCTACACCTTC
TRBJ1-4	NA	TRBV7-2	many	CATGLATNEKLFF	TGTGCCACCGGCCTTGCAACTAATGAAAAACTGTTTTTT
TRBJ1-1	TRBD1	TRBV3-1	many	CASSPGQGPTEAFF	TGTGCCAGCAGCCCCGGACAGGGGCCCACTGAAGCTTTCTTT
TRBJ1-2	NA	TRBV20-1	many	CSAECPTEYNYGYTF	TGCAGTGCCGAGTGCCCGACAGAGTACAACTATGGCTACACCTTC
TRBJ2-5	TRBD2	TRBV10-3	few	CAISLALAGGQETQYF	TGTGCCATTTCCCTTGCACTAGCGGGGGGCCAAGAGACCCAGTACTTC
TRBJ2-2	NA	TRBV11-2	many	CASSSPVGELFF	TGTGCCAGCAGCTCTCCAGTCGGGGAGCTGTTTTTT
TRBJ2-7	NA	TRBV25-1	NA	CASSEQVGSYEQYF	TGTGCCAGCAGTGAGCAGGTCGGCTCCTACGAGCAGTACTTC
TRBJ2-1	TRBD2	TRBV2	many	CASNAGVYNEQFF	TGTGCCAGCAATGCGGGAGTCTACAATGAGCAGTTCTTC
TRBJ1-1	TRBD1	TRBV2	NA	CANRQGEDEAFF	TGTGCCAACCGACAGGGTGAAGATGAAGCTTTCTTT
TRBJ2-5	TRBD1	TRBV2	many	CASSEEGGVETQYF	TGTGCCAGCAGTGAAGAAGGGGGCGTAGAGACCCAGTACTTC
TRBJ1-5	NA	TRBV30	many	CAWSQDRGGGNQPQHF	TGTGCCTGGAGTCAAGACCGTGGAGGGGGCAATCAGCCCCAGCATTTT
TRBJ1-5	TRBD1	TRBV19	NA	CASSIMGTVNSNQPQHF	TGTGCCAGTAGTATCATGGGGACAGTCAATAGCAATCAGCCCCAGCATTTT
TRBJ2-3	TRBD2	TRBV18	few	CASQPEGLAGGIQYF	TGTGCCAGCCAACCGGAAGGACTAGCGGGGGGTATTCAGTATTTT
TRBJ1-1	NA	TRBV11-2	many	CASSSSTGMTEAFF	TGTGCCAGCAGCTCGTCAACAGGGATGACTGAAGCTTTCTTT
TRBJ1-2	NA	TRBV5-1	NA	CASSLTGVWDGYTF	TGCGCCAGCAGCTTGACGGGGGTGTGGGATGGCTACACCTTC
TRBJ2-7	NA	TRBV20-1	few	CSASPFGDRPYF	TGCAGTGCTAGTCCCTTCGGGGATCGTCCGTACTTC
TRBJ1-2	NA	TRBV6-1	many	CASSHPSSGRGPNYGYTF	TGTGCCAGCAGCCACCCCTCCTCAGGACGGGGGCCTAACTATGGCTACACCTTC
TRBJ2-7	NA	TRBV12-5	many	CASGPEGYEQYF	TGTGCTAGTGGTCCAGAGGGGTACGAGCAGTACTTC
TRBJ2-5	NA	TRBV28	many	CASGAGAPEEQYF	TGTGCCAGTGGGGCGGGGGCCCCGGAGGAACAGTACTTC
TRBJ1-6	NA	TRBV3-1	many	CASSQNRRSPLHF	TGTGCCAGCAGCCAAAACAGGCGTTCACCCCTCCACTTT
TRBJ1-2	TRBD1	TRBV3-1	many	CASSQAGGGGYTF	TGTGCCAGCAGCCAAGCAGGGGGAGGTGGCTACACCTTC
TRBJ2-7	NA	TRBV28	many	CASTRDYEQYF	TGTGCCAGCACCCGTGATTACGAGCAGTACTTC
TRBJ1-5	TRBD1	TRBV28	NA	CASSPNRGSNQPQHF	TGTGCCAGCAGTCCCAACAGGGGTAGCAATCAGCCCCAGCATTTT